A single sample gave rise to the 16 T cell receptor beta chains below, sequenced in a study of cytomegalovirus exposure and HLA in healthy donors (dated by TCRdb to between 2016 and 2019). Library creation used the immunoSEQ multiplex PCR assay. The multiplex PCR relied on a mix of 60 forward primers for TCR Vbeta segments and 13 reverse primers for TCR Jbeta segments. What TCRdb holds here is the immuneACCESS table cut down to in-frame rearrangements. Part of the clones is not present; checked against another copy, under half of the missing clones reflect an unresolved V gene, and the others are unexplained. This sample is represented by about 130,000 clones; 80% to 85% of them were singletons. Of the sample, less than 0.75% is held by the ten largest clones. Input material: PBMCs. Receptors were obtained from a man younger than 35 in good health and CMV-seronegative.

The genes are TRBV28 and TRBJ2-6; possibly TRBD1 for D (7 bases). Trimming removed 10 bases at V and 0 bases at J, with 16 bases between. Germline loops: CDR1 MDHEN, CDR2 SYDVKM. The CDR3 has 16 amino acids. CDR3 sequence (DNA): TGTGCCACCGCGGGACAGATCCCCTCTGGGGCCAACGTCCTGACTTTC. It translates to CATAGQIPSGANVLTF.

The V and J genes are TRBV6-5 and TRBJ1-2; maybe TRBD1 (5 bases). The CDR3 totals 14 residues. The germline V gene has CDR1 MNHEY and CDR2 SVGAGI. V lost 0 bases, J lost 12 bases, and 17 bases lay in between. CDR3 in amino acids: CASSYSAGGGRDTF. The CDR3 DNA is TGTGCCAGCAGTTACTCTGCCGGGGGAGGGAGGGACACCTTC.

The rearrangement uses TRBV7-9 and TRBJ2-3; D unclear. Trimming cost V 2 bases and J 2 bases, with 2 bases left between them. Germline CDR1 and CDR2: SEHNR and FQNEAQ (reference sequence). This CDR3 spans 12 amino acids. In DNA, the CDR3 is TGTGCCAGCAGCTTACACACAGATACGCAGTATTTT. Amino acids: CASSLHTDTQYF.

J is TRBJ2-1 and V is TRBV30; tentatively, D is TRBD1 (6 bases). This CDR3 spans 12 amino acids. CDR1 and CDR2 (germline): GTSNPN, SVGIG (reference sequence). The V gene lost 6 bases and the J gene lost 7 bases, with 13 bases spanning the gap. The CDR3 protein is CACQPQGNEQFF. For the CDR3, the DNA is TGTGCCTGCCAACCCCAGGGGAATGAGCAGTTCTTC.

The J gene is TRBJ1-1, the V gene TRBV25-1; D ambiguous. Deletions cut 3 bases from V and 2 bases from J, with 13 bases between. The CDR3 sequence is 15 residues long. Germline V CDR1 and CDR2: MGHDK, SYGVNS. CDR3 amino acids: CASSETARQNTEAFF. CDR3 in DNA: TGTGCCAGCAGTGAGACTGCGCGGCAAAACACTGAAGCTTTCTTT.

The rearrangement links TRBV7-8 to TRBJ2-1, with TRBD2 matching 8 bases. Germline V gene sequence: CDR1 SGHVS, CDR2 FQNEAQ. This CDR3 contains 14 residues. Losses at the gene ends were 1 base for V and 11 bases for J; bases not matched to a gene: 7. CDR3 nucleotide sequence: TGTGCCAGCAGCTTAGTTAGCGGGGCTAGGAAGCAGTTCTTC. Translated, it gives CASSLVSGARKQFF.

The V call is TRBV30, the J call TRBJ1-5; D is ambiguous. Per germline, CDR1 GTSNPN and CDR2 SVGIG (reference sequence). The CDR3 loop spans 14 amino acids. V was trimmed by 5 bases and J by 7 bases, leaving 18 bases between them. The DNA for the CDR3 is TGTGCCTGGTCGGAGGATTTCGGATCCCAGCCCCAGCATTTT. Its protein is CAWSEDFGSQPQHF.

The chain couples TRBV19 to TRBJ1-6; no clear D gene. This CDR3 region has 17 residues. Germline loops: CDR1 LNHDA, CDR2 SQIVND (reference sequence). V shed 3 bases and J shed 0 bases, with 12 bases lying between them. The CDR3 DNA sequence: TGTGCCAGTAGTATCTACGCGGCGAGCTCCTATAATTCACCCCTCCACTTT. This encodes CASSIYAASSYNSPLHF.

The chain links TRBV7-2 to TRBJ1-2; D ambiguous. V lost 2 bases and J lost 5, with 12 bases in between. CDR3 length: 14 residues. Germline CDR1 is SGHTA and CDR2 is FQGNSA. CDR3 in amino acids: CASSLNPTDYGYTF. The CDR3 nucleotides are TGTGCCAGCAGCTTAAATCCAACAGATTATGGCTACACCTTC.

In regard to this clone: This sample also contains other DNA sequences that code for the same CDR3. The V call is TRBV7-9, the J call TRBJ1-2, with TRBD1 identical over 8 bases. This CDR3 comprises 15 residues. CDR1 is SEHNR, CDR2 FQNEAQ, per germline (reference sequence). The trim removed 1 base at V and 0 bases at J, leaving 1 base unmatched. The CDR3 spells CASSLGQGSNYGYTF. CDR3 bases: TGTGCCAGCAGCTTAGGACAGGGGTCTAACTATGGCTACACCTTC.

The table lists this clone with a count of one. The rearrangement links TRBV6-5 to TRBJ1-5, with 7 bases that match TRBD1. This CDR3 has 14 residues. Per the germline V gene, CDR1 is MNHEY and CDR2 is SVGAGI. V dropped 6 bases and J dropped 1; count of bases not matched to a gene: 3. The CDR3 loop reads CASRQGQSNQPQHF. DNA of the CDR3: TGTGCCAGCAGACAGGGGCAGAGCAATCAGCCCCAGCATTTT.

The V call is TRBV6-6, the J call TRBJ1-1; D not certain. The CDR3 consists of 14 residues. Germline values: CDR1 MNHNY, CDR2 SVGAGI (reference sequence). V was pared by 2 bases and J by 3 bases, with 10 bases between. The CDR3 DNA is TGTGCCAGCAGTTACCGTCAGAGGGACACTGAAGCTTTCTTT. This gives the protein CASSYRQRDTEAFF.

The chain uses TRBV30 and TRBJ2-1; unclear D gene. This CDR3 comprises 12 residues. V lost 5 bases, J lost 8 bases, and 13 bases lay in between. Germline V gives CDR1 GTSNPN, CDR2 SVGIG (reference sequence). The CDR3 nucleotides are TGTGCCTGGTCCCAGGCCAAAGATGAGCAGTTCTTC. This sequence encodes CAWSQAKDEQFF.

This chain uses TRBV30 with TRBJ2-7; 12 bases are shared with TRBD1. Per the germline V gene, CDR1 is GTSNPN and CDR2 is SVGIG (reference sequence). The CDR3 covers 16 residues. With V trimmed by 0 bases and J by 2 bases, 5 bases remained unmatched. CDR3 loop: CAWSVFGTGGTYEQYF. The CDR3 DNA reads TGTGCCTGGAGTGTATTTGGGACAGGGGGCACCTACGAGCAGTACTTC.

The chain uses TRBV4-1 and TRBJ1-5, with TRBD1 matching 8 bases. This CDR3 comprises 15 residues. V was clipped by 2 bases and J by 1 base; unmatched bases: 1. Germline V gene lookup returns CDR1 MGHRA and CDR2 YSYEKL. CDR3 in DNA: TGCGCCAGCAGCCAACGACAGGGGAGCAATCAGCCCCAGCATTTT. This gives the protein CASSQRQGSNQPQHF.

The V gene is TRBV5-6, the J gene TRBJ1-6; D perhaps matches TRBD1 (6 bases). CDR3 size: 18 residues. Germline V CDR1 and CDR2: SGHDT, YYEEEE. Trimming stripped 0 bases from V and 1 base from J, with 14 bases between. The CDR3: CASSLVAGEGSYNSPLHF. CDR3 coding DNA: TGTGCCAGCAGCTTGGTTGCAGGGGAAGGTTCCTATAATTCACCCCTCCACTTT.